Each of the 26 T cell receptor beta chains below was sequenced from the same sample in a study of Graves' ophthalmopathy and Graves' hyperthyroidism. Transcripts of RNA were the source for amplifying TCR beta CDR3 regions. RT-PCR was first run with HTBI primers, then multiplex PCR in a second round. TCRdb used MiXCR to reprocess the multiplex PCR reads, holding one entry per CDR3 protein. Of 900,000 to 1,200,000 distinct CDR3 sequences in the sample, around a third were seen once. Sequencing was carried out using peripheral blood or thyroid tissue (not recorded which). The origin of the receptors is an adult man with Graves' hyperthyroidism.

About this clonotype itself: This is likely a read error, given that the CDR3 carries no conserved phenylalanine or tryptophan at its end. No DNA is shown, since the ends of the CDR3 on it are uncertain; the CDR3 is the one TCRdb lists. The rearrangement uses TRBV12-3 or TRBV12-4 and TRBJ1-6; TRBD1, the table's D call, lacks a check against the DNA. The CDR3 is made up of 9 amino acids, end residues included. CDR3 residues: CASSLQGIT.

Ten or more counts support this clonotype. This chain uses TRBV25-1 with TRBJ1-1; 10 bases are shared with TRBD1. CDR1 is MGHDK, CDR2 SYGVNS, per germline. The CDR3 is made up of 18 amino acids. V shed 5 bases and J 0 bases; nucleotides not matched to a gene: 12. Written as DNA, the CDR3 is TGTGCCAGCAGTCCCCGAGGGGGACAGGGGAACATGAACACTGAAGCTTTCTTT. Its translation: CASSPRGGQGNMNTEAFF.

This clonotype was counted ten times or more. One junction end does not reproduce the germline sequence, and a read error may be involved. The J gene is TRBJ2-2, the V gene TRBV4-3, with 8 bases fitting TRBD1. CDR1 is LGHNA, CDR2 YSLEER, per germline. The CDR3 is made up of 12 amino acids. CDR3 sequence: CASSPDRGELFF. CDR3 nucleotide sequence: TGTGCCAGTAGTCCCGACAGGGGAGAACTGTTTTTT.

This clonotype was detected a few times. This chain links TRBV4-1 with TRBJ1-4; D unresolved. The germline V and J ends were trimmed by 0 bases and 12 bases, with 17 bases remaining between them. This CDR3 is 15 amino acids long. Germline-derived CDR1 and CDR2 are MGHRA and YSYEKL. CDR3 in DNA: TGCGCCAGCAGCCAAGATGGGAGTTTGGCAGTAGAACTGTTTTTT. Amino acid sequence: CASSQDGSLAVELFF.

This clonotype has a count of ten or more. V usage is TRBV7-8 and J usage is TRBJ1-2; D ambiguous. The germline V gene has CDR1 SGHVS and CDR2 FQNEAQ. There are 15 residues in the CDR3. With 5 bases removed from V and 8 bases from J, the gap between germline ends came to 21 bases. The CDR3 nucleotides are TGTGCCAGCAGCCCCGCCCGGATAATGGTCTTGGGCTACACCTTC. Protein product: CASSPARIMVLGYTF.

This clonotype was recorded many times. In nucleotides, the CDR3 is TGTGCCACCAGCAGAGGTTTTGGCGATAATTCACCCCTCCACTTT. Its translation: CATSRGFGDNSPLHF. V usage is TRBV15 and J usage is TRBJ1-6; no definite D call. Germline V gene sequence: CDR1 LNHNV, CDR2 YYDKDF (reference sequence). The CDR3 has 15 amino acids. Trimming pared 1 base from V and 5 bases from J, leaving 9 bases between.

This clonotype was observed at least ten times. The chain carries TRBV5-1 and TRBJ2-7; no reliable D call. Germline-derived CDR1 and CDR2 are SGHRS and YFSETQ. V was shortened by 0 bases and J by 0 bases, with 10 bases between the two germline ends. The CDR3 covers 15 residues. CDR3 protein: CASSLEERSSYEQYF. The CDR3 DNA sequence: TGCGCCAGCAGCTTGGAAGAGAGGAGCTCCTACGAGCAGTACTTC.

This clonotype was seen repeatedly, ten times or more. The rearrangement joins TRBV5-1 to TRBJ2-7; 10 bases match TRBD2. The CDR3 spans 14 residues. Trimming cost V 4 bases and J 2 bases; bases outside gene matches: 3. Germline V lookup: CDR1 SGHRS, CDR2 YFSETQ. The CDR3 DNA sequence: TGCGCCAGCAGCACGCTAGCGGGAGCCTACGAGCAGTACTTC. Its translation is CASSTLAGAYEQYF.

This clonotype was counted many times. The chain couples TRBV7-9 to TRBJ2-7; D may be TRBD1 (6 bases). Trimming took off 5 bases at V and 0 bases at J, with 14 bases between the two ends. Germline values: CDR1 SEHNR, CDR2 FQNEAQ (reference sequence). This CDR3 has 15 residues. CDR3 loop: CASSQNRDNSYEQYF. The CDR3 nucleotides are TGTGCCAGCAGCCAAAACCGGGACAACTCCTACGAGCAGTACTTC. The full variable domain, rest sourced from reference TRBV7-9 and TRBJ2-7, is DTGVSQNPRHKITKRGQNVTFRCDPISEHNRLYWYRQTLGQGPEFLTYFQNEAQLEKSRLLSDRFSAERPKGSFSTLEIQRTEQGDSAMYLCASSQNRDNSYEQYFGPGTRLTVT.

This clonotype was seen many times. V gene TRBV29-1 combines with J gene TRBJ1-1; TRBD1 matches 8 bases. The germline gives CDR1 SQVTM, CDR2 ANQGSEA. Trimming removed 7 bases from V and 4 bases from J; junction bases left unmatched: 8. The CDR3 runs 13 residues. Here the CDR3 reads CSAGGQGATEAFF. CDR3 DNA sequence: TGCAGCGCCGGGGGGCAGGGGGCCACTGAAGCTTTCTTT.

The chain joins TRBV11-2 to TRBJ1-4; maybe TRBD1 (5 bases). V was shortened by 1 base and J by 15 bases, with 12 bases between the two germline ends. This CDR3 comprises 12 residues. Germline V gene data show CDR1 as SGHAT and CDR2 as FQNNGV. Here the CDR3 DNA reads TGTGCCAGCAGCTTAGGTGGGGCTGGATTGTTTTTT. Translating it yields CASSLGGAGLFF. Supplemented by reference TRBV11-2 and TRBJ1-4, the full variable domain reads EAGVAQSPRYKIIEKRQSVAFWCNPISGHATLYWYQQILGQGPKLLIQFQNNGVVDDSQLPKDRFSAERLKGVDSTLKIQPAKLEDSAVYLCASSLGGAGLFFGSGTQLSVL.

This clonotype turned up a few times. The chain carries TRBV9 and TRBJ1-1, with 9 bases identical to TRBD1. V lost 4 bases, J lost 1 base, and 5 bases stayed unmatched. CDR3 length: 15 residues. Germline lookup yields CDR1 SGDLS and CDR2 YYNGEE. The CDR3 DNA follows: TGTGCCAGCAGCACGACAGGGGGAGAGAACACTGAAGCTTTCTTT. It encodes CASSTTGGENTEAFF. Variable domain in full (rest from reference TRBV9 and TRBJ1-1): DSGVTQTPKHLITATGQRVTLRCSPRSGDLSVYWYQQSLDQGLQFLIQYYNGEERAKGNILERFSAQQFPDLHSELNLSSLELGDSALYFCASSTTGGENTEAFFGQGTRLTVV.

This rearrangement joins TRBV5-5 to TRBJ1-6, with a tentative D call TRBD1 (6 bases). This CDR3 comprises 14 residues. The V gene lost 0 bases and the J gene lost 7 bases, with 8 bases spanning the gap. CDR1 is SGHKS and CDR2 is YYEKEE in the germline V gene (reference sequence). The CDR3 DNA follows: TGTGCCAGCAGCTTGGTGGGGGCAAATTCACCCCTCCACTTT. Translation gives CASSLVGANSPLHF.

In this sample, this clonotype turned up many times. This chain joins TRBV5-1 and TRBJ2-2; TRBD1 might be the D (5 bases). The length of the CDR3 is 13 residues. Germline V lookup: CDR1 SGHRS, CDR2 YFSETQ. V dropped 5 bases and J dropped 5 bases, with 10 bases sitting between them. The chain's CDR3 is CASRQQGTGELFF. CDR3 nucleotides: TGCGCCAGCAGGCAGCAGGGAACCGGGGAGCTGTTTTTT.

This clonotype was counted at least ten times. CDR3 DNA: TGTGCCAGCAGCTTATCGGGACAGAGATCTTACGAGCAGTACTTC. Translated: CASSLSGQRSYEQYF. The chain employs TRBV7-9 and TRBJ2-7; TRBD1 matches at 7 bases. CDR1 and CDR2 from the germline V gene are SEHNR and FQNEAQ (reference sequence). The CDR3 totals 15 residues. After removal of 2 bases from V and 4 bases from J, the junction contained 8 bases not matched to a gene.

V gene TRBV5-6 combines with J gene TRBJ2-3; 12 positions agree with TRBD2. This CDR3 spans 16 amino acids. Germline lookup yields CDR1 SGHDT and CDR2 YYEEEE. The trim removed 5 bases at V and 6 bases at J, leaving 10 bases unmatched. The CDR3 loop is CASSVTSGGFVDTQYF. CDR3 coding DNA: TGTGCCAGCAGTGTAACTAGCGGGGGGTTCGTGGATACGCAGTATTTT.

The chain joins TRBV7-2 to TRBJ2-2; 9 nucleotides align to TRBD1. Germline CDR1 reads SGHTA; CDR2 reads FQGNSA. Trimming took 5 bases from V and 4 from J; bases not matched to a gene: 8. The CDR3 covers 16 residues. CDR3 sequence reads: CASSTRDRDGTGELFF. DNA for the CDR3: TGTGCCAGCAGCACTCGGGACAGGGATGGCACCGGGGAGCTGTTTTTT.

The chain recombines TRBV6-6 with TRBJ2-7, with D perhaps being TRBD1 or TRBD2 (6 bases each). The length of the CDR3 is 15 residues. The V end was cut by 6 bases, the J end by 5 bases, with 20 bases between. Germline V gene sequence: CDR1 MNHNY, CDR2 SVGAGI (reference sequence). CDR3 nucleotide sequence: TGTGCCAGCAGCGACGGAGGGGCAGGGGACAACGAGCAGTACTTC. Translation: CASSDGGAGDNEQYF.

In its sample, this clonotype was seen many times. The chain joins TRBV10-1 to TRBJ2-2; D ambiguous. The ends were cut back, 5 bases at V and 3 bases at J, with 7 bases in the middle. The CDR3 totals 13 residues. Germline assignment: CDR1 WNHNN and CDR2 SYGVQD (reference sequence). CDR3 residues: CASSLSYTGELFF. CDR3 sequence (DNA): TGCGCCAGCAGTCTATCGTACACCGGGGAGCTGTTTTTT.

The chain combines TRBV10-3 with TRBJ2-7; 7 bases are a match to TRBD1. Trimming removed 11 bases from V and 3 bases from J; junction bases left unmatched: 13. The germline V gene encodes CDR1 ENHRY and CDR2 SYGVKD. This CDR3 comprises 14 residues. The CDR3 DNA reads TGTGCCTGGAGGAGCCGGGACAGTTTCTACGAGCAGTACTTC. Encoded protein: CAWRSRDSFYEQYF.

The V and J genes are TRBV7-9 and TRBJ1-4, with 8 nucleotides matching TRBD1. Per the germline V gene, CDR1 is SEHNR and CDR2 is FQNEAQ (reference sequence). This CDR3 is built from 15 residues. Trimming took 4 bases from V and 8 from J; bases not matched to a gene: 9. The CDR3: CASSSTGGIGEKLFF. The DNA for the CDR3 is TGTGCCAGCAGCTCCACAGGGGGGATCGGGGAAAAACTGTTTTTT. The variable domain in full, completed from reference TRBV7-9 and TRBJ1-4, reads DTGVSQNPRHKITKRGQNVTFRCDPISEHNRLYWYRQTLGQGPEFLTYFQNEAQLEKSRLLSDRFSAERPKGSFSTLEIQRTEQGDSAMYLCASSSTGGIGEKLFFGSGTQLSVL.

Comments on this clonotype: Since the CDR3 does not end with the conserved phenylalanine or tryptophan, this likely comes from a read error. V gene TRBV20-1 combines with J gene TRBJ1-6; TRBD1 agrees at 9 bases. The ends lost 5 bases at V and 9 bases at J; junction bases unmatched: 5. There are 13 residues in the CDR3. Germline V lookup: CDR1 DFQATT, CDR2 SNEGSKA (reference sequence). CDR3 in DNA: TGCAGTGCTGGACAGGGGACGGGTTCACCCCTCCACTGT. Its translation is CSAGQGTGSPLHC.

This clonotype has more than one count but fewer than ten. A junction boundary mismatches the germline segment, possibly from a read error. The rearrangement joins TRBV10-3 to TRBJ1-1; possibly TRBD1 for D (5 bases). CDR3 size: 17 residues. Germline loops: CDR1 ENHRY, CDR2 SYGVKD. The CDR3 DNA reads TGTGCCAGCAGTAACTACCCATCGGTGGGGCAGAGCACTGAAGCTTTCTTT. As protein: CASSNYPSVGQSTEAFF.

This clonotype was counted a few times. The chain is built from TRBV15 and TRBJ1-6, with TRBD1 matching 7 bases. Germline CDR1 is LNHNV and CDR2 is YYDKDF (reference sequence). The ends lost 3 bases at V and 10 bases at J; junction bases unmatched: 9. This CDR3 spans 15 amino acids. The chain's CDR3 is CATSSLSQGSSPLHF. The DNA of the CDR3 is TGTGCCACCAGCAGCTTGTCACAGGGGAGCTCACCCCTCCACTTT.

The chain links TRBV4-3 to TRBJ2-7; D tentatively fits TRBD1 or TRBD2 (6 bases each). This CDR3 spans 15 amino acids. Germline lookup yields CDR1 LGHNA and CDR2 YSLEER. Trimming removed 0 bases from V and 6 bases from J, with 15 bases in between. CDR3 amino acids: CASSQDGGPPIEQYF. The CDR3 DNA is TGCGCCAGCAGCCAAGACGGGGGCCCACCCATCGAGCAGTACTTC.

This clonotype was seen ten or more times. The rearrangement links TRBV19 to TRBJ1-1; D may be TRBD1 (5 bases). CDR1 LNHDA and CDR2 SQIVND come from the germline V gene (reference sequence). The CDR3 consists of 13 residues. Trimming pared 3 bases from V and 11 bases from J, leaving 16 bases between. CDR3 residues: CASSIGSGTRAFF. For the CDR3, the DNA is TGTGCCAGTAGTATCGGTTCCGGGACTCGGGCTTTCTTT. Full variable domain (rest looked up from reference TRBV19 and TRBJ1-1): DGGITQSPKYLFRKEGQNVTLSCEQNLNHDAMYWYRQDPGQGLRLIYYSQIVNDFQKGDIAEGYSVSREKKESFPLTVTSAQKNPTAFYLCASSIGSGTRAFFGQGTRLTVV.